The source of this T cell receptor beta chain is a study of OX40 agonist ivuxolimab in advanced cancers. Germline assignment: CDR1 SQVTM and CDR2 ANQGSEA. The CDR3 length is 13 residues. Trimming pared 8 bases from V and 2 bases from J, leaving 15 bases between. Study-wide results and caveats: Clonal expansion by week 6 occurred in CD4+ and CD8+ blood T cells (at 0.1 to 3.0 mg/kg). CD8+ T cells showed, on average, more clonal expansion than CD4+ cells. Determination of antigen specificity was not performed for the expanded peripheral T cells.

Generated by immunoSEQ multiplex PCR, the TCRdb table keeps only in-frame clones and is missing some. The sample shows approximately 23,000 clones, 84% of them seen only once. As regards this clone: Its specificity is unknown.

This sequence was found in an adult with an advanced solid tumor such as melanoma, head and neck, liver or kidney cancer. The material was CD4+ or CD8+ T cells sorted from blood, obtained in a trial of the OX40 agonist ivuxolimab. The gene calls are TRBV29-1 and TRBJ2-5; D possibly matches TRBD1 or TRBD2 (5 bases each). CDR3 sequence: CSTAGRAQETQYF. As DNA, the CDR3 is TGCAGCACGGCGGGCAGGGCGCAAGAGACCCAGTACTTC.